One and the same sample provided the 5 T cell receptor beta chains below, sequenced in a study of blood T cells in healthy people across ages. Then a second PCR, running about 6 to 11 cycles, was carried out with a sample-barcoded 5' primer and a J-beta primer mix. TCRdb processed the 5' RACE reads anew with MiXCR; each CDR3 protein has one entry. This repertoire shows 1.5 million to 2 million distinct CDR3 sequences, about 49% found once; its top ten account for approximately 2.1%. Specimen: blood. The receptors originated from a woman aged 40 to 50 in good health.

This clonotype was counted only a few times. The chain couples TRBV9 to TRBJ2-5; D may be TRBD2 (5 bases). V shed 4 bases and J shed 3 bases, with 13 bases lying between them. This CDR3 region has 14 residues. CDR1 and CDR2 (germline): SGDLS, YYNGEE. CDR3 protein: CASSPGLLKETQYF. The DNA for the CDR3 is TGTGCCAGCAGCCCCGGACTGCTGAAAGAGACCCAGTACTTC. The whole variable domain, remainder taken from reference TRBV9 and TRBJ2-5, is DSGVTQTPKHLITATGQRVTLRCSPRSGDLSVYWYQQSLDQGLQFLIQYYNGEERAKGNILERFSAQQFPDLHSELNLSSLELGDSALYFCASSPGLLKETQYFGPGTRLLVL.

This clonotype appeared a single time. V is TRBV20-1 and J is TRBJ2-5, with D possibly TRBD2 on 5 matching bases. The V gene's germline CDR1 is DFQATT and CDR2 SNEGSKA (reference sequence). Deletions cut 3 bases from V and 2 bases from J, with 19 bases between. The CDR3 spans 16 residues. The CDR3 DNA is TGCAGTGCTAGGCACGGGGAGACCCTCAGTCAAGAGACCCAGTACTTC. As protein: CSARHGETLSQETQYF.

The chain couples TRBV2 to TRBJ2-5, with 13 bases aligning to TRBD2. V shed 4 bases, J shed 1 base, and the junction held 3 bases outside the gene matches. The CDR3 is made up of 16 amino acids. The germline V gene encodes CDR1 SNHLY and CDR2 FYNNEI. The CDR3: CASSGRTSGGQETQYF. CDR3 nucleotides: TGTGCCAGCAGTGGTCGGACTAGCGGGGGCCAAGAGACCCAGTACTTC.

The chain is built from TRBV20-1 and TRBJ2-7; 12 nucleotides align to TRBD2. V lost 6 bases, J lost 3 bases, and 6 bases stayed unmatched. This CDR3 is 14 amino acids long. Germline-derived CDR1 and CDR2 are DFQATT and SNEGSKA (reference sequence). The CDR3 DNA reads TGCAGTGCCCCCGGACTAGCGGGGATCTACGAGCAGTACTTC. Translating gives CSAPGLAGIYEQYF.

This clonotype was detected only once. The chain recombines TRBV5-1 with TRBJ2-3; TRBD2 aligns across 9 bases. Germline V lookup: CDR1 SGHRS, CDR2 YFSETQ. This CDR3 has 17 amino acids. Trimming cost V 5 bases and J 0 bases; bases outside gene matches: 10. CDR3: CASSPSGAATSTDTQYF. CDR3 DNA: TGCGCCAGCAGTCCTAGCGGGGCGGCGACTAGCACAGATACGCAGTATTTT.